The clone carrying this T cell receptor beta chain was counted a few times. TCRdb re-called the reads through MiXCR, storing one row per CDR3 protein. The table has 250,000 or so distinct CDR3 sequences, around 28% seen once; the top ten hold under 9.5%. In germline, CDR1 is SGHNT, CDR2 YYREEE (reference sequence). CDR3 length: 16 residues. V lost 4 bases and J lost 6; bases outside the gene matches: 10. The data were taken from a study of kidney transplant recipient with SARS-CoV-2 infection. Sequencing was performed on a blood sample, taken at baseline and on roughly day 110 from a kidney transplant recipient. The V call is TRBV5-4, the J call TRBJ2-1; 10 positions match TRBD1. This clonotype originated in a young adult male patient who had COVID-19 and was a kidney transplant recipient. The graft donor may have contributed some T cells. The chain's CDR3 is CASSQGGQGPLNEQFF. CDR3 in DNA: TGTGCCAGCAGCCAGGGGGGACAGGGGCCTCTCAATGAGCAGTTCTTC.